This T cell receptor (beta chain) was recovered during a study of blood T cell repertoires in COVID-19. Study-level background: Samples taken during acute and convalescent COVID-19 were collected in the United States, Italy and Spain. PBMCs, B-cell-depleted T cells, or T cells provided the cDNA or gDNA that made up the material.

The CDR3 totals 16 residues. The V segment lost 4 bases and the J segment 4 bases; nucleotides outside the gene matches: 6. Per the germline V gene, CDR1 is SGHRS and CDR2 is YFSETQ. In the original analysis: Amplification of reference gene primers provided the estimated nucleated cell counts. This table comes from immunoSEQ multiplex PCR, and its TCRdb copy is limited to in-frame clones, with some not included. That table is the source of V, J and clone size, and D and trimming were worked out from the DNA. The sample lists some 260,000 clones, over 75% occurring once. This clonotype was sampled from a woman aged 25 to 39 with acute or convalescent COVID-19. The chain uses TRBV5-1 and TRBJ2-5, with 14 bases aligning to TRBD2. The specimen sequenced was peripheral blood. CDR3 loop: CASSPEGLAGVETQYF. Here the CDR3 DNA reads TGCGCCAGCAGCCCGGAGGGACTAGCGGGAGTAGAGACCCAGTACTTC.